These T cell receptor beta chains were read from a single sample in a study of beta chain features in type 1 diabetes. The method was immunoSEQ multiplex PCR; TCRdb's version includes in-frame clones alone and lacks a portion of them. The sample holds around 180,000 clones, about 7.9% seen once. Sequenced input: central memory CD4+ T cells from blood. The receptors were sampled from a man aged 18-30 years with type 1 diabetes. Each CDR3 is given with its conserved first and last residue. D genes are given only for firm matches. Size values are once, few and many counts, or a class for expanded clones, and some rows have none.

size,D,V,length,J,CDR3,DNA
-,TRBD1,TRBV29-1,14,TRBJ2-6,CSVRQGGGANVLTF,TGCAGCGTCCGACAGGGCGGCGGGGCCAACGTCCTGACTTTC
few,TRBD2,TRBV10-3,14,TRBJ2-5,CASAPSGGQETQYF,TGTGCCTCCGCTCCGAGCGGGGGCCAAGAGACCCAGTACTTC
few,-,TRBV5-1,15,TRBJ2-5,CASSLVADYKETQYF,TGCGCCAGCAGCTTGGTGGCAGACTACAAAGAGACCCAGTACTTC
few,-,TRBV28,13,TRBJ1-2,CASSLGQGYGYTF,TGTGCCAGCAGTTTAGGGCAGGGGTATGGCTACACCTTC
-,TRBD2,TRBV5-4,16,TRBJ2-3,CASSSKTSGSANTQYF,TGTGCCAGCAGCTCCAAGACTAGCGGGAGCGCAAATACGCAGTATTTT
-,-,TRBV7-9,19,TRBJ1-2,CASSLALGGQGGVGYGYTF,TGTGCCAGCAGCTTAGCGCTAGGAGGGCAGGGAGGCGTCGGCTATGGCTACACCTTC
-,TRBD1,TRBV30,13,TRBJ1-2,CAWSGQGGGGYTF,TGTGCCTGGAGTGGCCAGGGGGGAGGTGGCTACACCTTC
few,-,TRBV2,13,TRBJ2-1,CASSDQGLNEQFF,TGTGCCAGCAGTGACCAGGGGCTCAATGAGCAGTTCTTC
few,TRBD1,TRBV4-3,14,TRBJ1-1,CASSQDRGWAEAFF,TGCGCCAGCAGCCAGGACAGGGGTTGGGCTGAAGCTTTCTTT
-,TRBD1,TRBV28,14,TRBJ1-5,CASSPGQLNQPQHF,TGTGCCAGCAGTCCGGGACAGCTCAATCAGCCCCAGCATTTT
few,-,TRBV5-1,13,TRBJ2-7,CASSPTGRDEQYF,TGCGCCAGCAGCCCGACAGGTCGGGACGAGCAGTACTTC
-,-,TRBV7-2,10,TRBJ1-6,CASSPSPLHF,TGTGCCAGCAGCCCATCACCCCTCCACTTT
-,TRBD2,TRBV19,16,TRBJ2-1,CASIKGREKTYNEQFF,TGTGCCAGTATTAAAGGGAGGGAGAAGACCTACAATGAGCAGTTCTTC
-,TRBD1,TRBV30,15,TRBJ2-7,CAWRAGQGRTYEQYF,TGTGCCTGGAGAGCTGGACAGGGTCGAACCTACGAGCAGTACTTC
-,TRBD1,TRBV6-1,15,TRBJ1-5,CASSGQGSSNQPQHF,TGTGCCAGCAGTGGACAGGGGAGTAGCAATCAGCCCCAGCATTTT
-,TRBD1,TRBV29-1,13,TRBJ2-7,CSVEARQGYEQYF,TGCAGCGTTGAAGCCCGACAGGGCTACGAGCAGTACTTC
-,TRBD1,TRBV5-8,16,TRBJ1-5,CASSIPGTGYNQRQHF,TGTGCCAGCAGCATACCTGGGACAGGGTACAATCAGCGCCAGCATTTT
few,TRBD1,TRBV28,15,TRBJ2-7,CASSSWDRGRDEQYF,TGTGCCAGCAGTTCATGGGACAGGGGTAGGGACGAGCAGTACTTC
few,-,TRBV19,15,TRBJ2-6,CASRKTGNGANVLTF,TGTGCCAGCCGCAAAACAGGGAATGGGGCCAACGTCCTGACTTTC
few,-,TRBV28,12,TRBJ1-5,CASSPPSQPQHF,TGTGCCAGCAGCCCCCCCTCTCAGCCCCAGCATTTT
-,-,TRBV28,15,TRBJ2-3,CASLLGGGAPDTQYF,TGTGCCAGTCTCCTTGGGGGAGGAGCCCCAGATACGCAGTATTTT
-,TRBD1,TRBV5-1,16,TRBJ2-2,CASSFGPGQGAGELFF,TGCGCCAGCAGCTTTGGTCCGGGACAGGGGGCCGGGGAGCTGTTTTTT
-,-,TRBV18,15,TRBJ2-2,CASSPGWGGTGELFF,TGTGCCAGCTCACCTGGCTGGGGCGGAACCGGGGAGCTGTTTTTT
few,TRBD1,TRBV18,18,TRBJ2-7,CASSPTPGGTVKLYEQYF,TGTGCCAGCTCACCAACCCCAGGGGGTACTGTAAAACTTTACGAGCAGTACTTC
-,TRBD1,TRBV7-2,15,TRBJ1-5,CASSLTGGFSQPQHF,TGTGCCAGCAGCTTAACAGGGGGCTTTAGTCAGCCCCAGCATTTT
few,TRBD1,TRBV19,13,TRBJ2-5,CASSGTDKETQYF,TGTGCCAGTAGTGGGACAGATAAAGAGACCCAGTACTTC
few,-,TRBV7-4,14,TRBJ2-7,CASAGSPARGEQYF,TGTGCGTCTGCGGGGTCGCCTGCCCGGGGCGAGCAGTACTTC
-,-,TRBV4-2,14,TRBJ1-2,CASSQERAGSGYTF,TGTGCCAGCAGCCAAGAGAGGGCCGGGAGTGGCTACACCTTC
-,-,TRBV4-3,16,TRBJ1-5,CASSQDNRPINQPQHF,TGCGCCAGCAGCCAAGATAACAGGCCCATCAATCAGCCCCAGCATTTT
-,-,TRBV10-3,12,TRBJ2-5,CAISESGEAQYF,TGTGCCATCAGTGAGTCGGGGGAGGCCCAGTACTTC
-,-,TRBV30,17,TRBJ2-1,CAWSNGRRTQTLNEQFF,TGTGCCTGGAGTAATGGGAGGCGGACTCAAACTCTAAATGAGCAGTTCTTC
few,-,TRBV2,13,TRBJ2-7,CASSDVSQDEQYF,TGTGCCAGCAGTGACGTCAGTCAAGACGAGCAGTACTTC
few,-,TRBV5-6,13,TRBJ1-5,CASSMGPGQPQHF,TGTGCCAGCAGCATGGGCCCAGGTCAGCCCCAGCATTTT
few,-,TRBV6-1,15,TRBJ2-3,CASSEVLGSTDTQYF,TGTGCCAGCAGTGAAGTACTAGGGTCTACAGATACGCAGTATTTT
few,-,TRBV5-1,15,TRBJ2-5,CASSLVVSPQGPQYF,TGCGCCAGCAGCTTGGTTGTCAGCCCCCAGGGTCCCCAGTACTTC
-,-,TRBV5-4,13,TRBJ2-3,CASSRRGTDTQYF,TGTGCCAGCAGCAGGCGGGGCACAGATACGCAGTATTTT
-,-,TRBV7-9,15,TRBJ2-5,CASSLAQAYQETQYF,TGTGCCAGCAGCTTAGCCCAGGCGTACCAAGAGACCCAGTACTTC
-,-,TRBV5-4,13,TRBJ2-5,CASSFRGEETQYF,TGTGCCAGCAGCTTCAGGGGGGAAGAGACCCAGTACTTC
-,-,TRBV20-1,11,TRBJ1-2,CSASGGYGYTF,TGCAGTGCGTCGGGTGGCTATGGCTACACCTTC
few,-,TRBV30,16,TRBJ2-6,CAWTGVNGAGANVLTF,TGTGCCTGGACCGGCGTCAACGGGGCTGGGGCCAACGTCCTGACTTTC
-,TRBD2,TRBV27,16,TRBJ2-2,CASSLGLAGVAGELFF,TGTGCCAGCAGTTTAGGACTAGCGGGAGTGGCCGGGGAGCTGTTTTTT
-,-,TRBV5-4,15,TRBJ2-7,CASSQTRGSSYEQYF,TGTGCCAGCAGCCAAACTAGGGGGAGCTCCTACGAGCAGTACTTC
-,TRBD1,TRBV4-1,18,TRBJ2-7,CASSHHVNRDREYYEQYF,TGCGCCAGCAGCCATCATGTAAACCGGGACAGGGAGTATTACGAGCAGTACTTC
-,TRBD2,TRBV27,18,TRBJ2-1,CASSAPTSGASSYNEQFF,TGTGCCAGCAGCGCCCCAACTAGCGGGGCGAGCTCCTACAATGAGCAGTTCTTC
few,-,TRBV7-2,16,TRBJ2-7,CASSLRGSGRSYEQYF,TGTGCCAGCAGCTTGCGGGGCTCCGGCCGATCCTACGAGCAGTACTTC
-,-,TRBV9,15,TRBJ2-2,CASSVRGMNTGELFF,TGTGCCAGCAGCGTCCGCGGAATGAACACCGGGGAGCTGTTTTTT